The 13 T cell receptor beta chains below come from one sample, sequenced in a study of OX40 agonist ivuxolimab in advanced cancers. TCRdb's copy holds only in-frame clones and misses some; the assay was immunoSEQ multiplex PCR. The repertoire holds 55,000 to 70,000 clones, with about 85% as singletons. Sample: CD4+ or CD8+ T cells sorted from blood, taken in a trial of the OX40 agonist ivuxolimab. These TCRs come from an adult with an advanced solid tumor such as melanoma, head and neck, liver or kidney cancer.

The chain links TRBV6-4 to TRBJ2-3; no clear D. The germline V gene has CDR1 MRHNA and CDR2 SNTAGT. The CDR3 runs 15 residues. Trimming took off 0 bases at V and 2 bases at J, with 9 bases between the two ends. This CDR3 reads CASSDSPTSTDTQYF. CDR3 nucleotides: TGTGCCAGCAGTGACTCACCCACCTCCACAGATACGCAGTATTTT.

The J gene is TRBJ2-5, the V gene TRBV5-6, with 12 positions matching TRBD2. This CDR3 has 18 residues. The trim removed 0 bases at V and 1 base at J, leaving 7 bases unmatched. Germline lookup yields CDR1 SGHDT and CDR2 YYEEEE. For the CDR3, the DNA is TGTGCCAGCAGCTTGGTGCTAGCGGGAGGGCCTTCCCAAGAGACCCAGTACTTC. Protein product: CASSLVLAGGPSQETQYF. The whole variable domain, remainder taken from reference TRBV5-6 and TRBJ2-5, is DAGVTQSPTHLIKTRGQQVTLRCSPKSGHDTVSWYQQALGQGPQFIFQYYEEEERQRGNFPDRFSGHQFPNYSSELNVNALLLGDSALYLCASSLVLAGGPSQETQYFGPGTRLLVL.

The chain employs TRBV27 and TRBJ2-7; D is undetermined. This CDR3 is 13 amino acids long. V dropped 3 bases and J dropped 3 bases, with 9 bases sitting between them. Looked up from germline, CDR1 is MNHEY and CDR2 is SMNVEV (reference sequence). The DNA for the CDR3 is TGTGCCAGCAGTTTGAGGCCCGACTACGAGCAGTACTTC. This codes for CASSLRPDYEQYF.

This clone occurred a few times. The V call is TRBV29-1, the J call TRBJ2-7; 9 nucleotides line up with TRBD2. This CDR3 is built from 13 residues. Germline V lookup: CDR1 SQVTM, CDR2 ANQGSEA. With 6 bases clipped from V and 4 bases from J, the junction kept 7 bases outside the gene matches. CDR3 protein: CSVPGLAAYEQYF. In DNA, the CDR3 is TGCAGCGTGCCGGGACTAGCAGCTTACGAGCAGTACTTC.

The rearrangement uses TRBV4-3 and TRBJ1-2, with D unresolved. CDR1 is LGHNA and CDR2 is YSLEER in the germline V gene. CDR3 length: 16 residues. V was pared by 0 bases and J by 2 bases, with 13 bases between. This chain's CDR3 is CASSQDRQIRNYGYTF. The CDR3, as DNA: TGCGCCAGCAGCCAAGACCGGCAGATTAGAAACTATGGCTACACCTTC.

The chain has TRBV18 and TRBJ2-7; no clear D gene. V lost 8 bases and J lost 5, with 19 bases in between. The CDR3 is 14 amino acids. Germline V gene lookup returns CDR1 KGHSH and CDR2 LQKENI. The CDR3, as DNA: TGTGCCAGCCGCCCGACGGCCGCGAAAGACGAGCAGTACTTC. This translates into CASRPTAAKDEQYF.

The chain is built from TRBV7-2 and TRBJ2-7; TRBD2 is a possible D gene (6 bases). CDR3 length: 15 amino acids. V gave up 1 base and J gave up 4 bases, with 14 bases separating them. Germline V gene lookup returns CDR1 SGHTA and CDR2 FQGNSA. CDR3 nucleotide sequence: TGTGCCAGCAGCTTAGAACAGCATGCGGGATACGAGCAGTACTTC. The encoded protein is CASSLEQHAGYEQYF.

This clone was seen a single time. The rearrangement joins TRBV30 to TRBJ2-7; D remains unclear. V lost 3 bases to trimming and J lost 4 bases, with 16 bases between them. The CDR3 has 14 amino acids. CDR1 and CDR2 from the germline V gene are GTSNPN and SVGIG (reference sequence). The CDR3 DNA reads TGTGCCTGGAGCGAAGACAACGGCTATTACGAGCAGTACTTC. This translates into CAWSEDNGYYEQYF.

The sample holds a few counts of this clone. CDR3 protein: CASSPQGRMNTEAFF. The CDR3, as DNA: TGTGCCAGCAGCCCCCAGGGGCGGATGAACACTGAAGCTTTCTTT. The V call is TRBV7-2, the J call TRBJ1-1; maybe TRBD1 (6 bases). The length of the CDR3 is 15 residues. V gave up 5 bases and J gave up 0 bases, with 13 bases separating them. CDR1 SGHTA and CDR2 FQGNSA come from the germline V gene.

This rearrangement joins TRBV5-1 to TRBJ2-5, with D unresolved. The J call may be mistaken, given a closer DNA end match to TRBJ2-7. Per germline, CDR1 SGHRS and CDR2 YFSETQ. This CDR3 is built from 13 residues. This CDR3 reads CASSLDGRGEQYF. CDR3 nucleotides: TGCGCCAGCAGCTTGGACGGGCGCGGCGAGCAGTACTTC.

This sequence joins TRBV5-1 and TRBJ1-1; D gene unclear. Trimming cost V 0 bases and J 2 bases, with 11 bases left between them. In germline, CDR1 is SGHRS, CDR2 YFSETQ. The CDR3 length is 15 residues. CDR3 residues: CASSLEVRTNTEAFF. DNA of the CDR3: TGCGCCAGCAGCTTGGAGGTACGGACCAACACTGAAGCTTTCTTT.

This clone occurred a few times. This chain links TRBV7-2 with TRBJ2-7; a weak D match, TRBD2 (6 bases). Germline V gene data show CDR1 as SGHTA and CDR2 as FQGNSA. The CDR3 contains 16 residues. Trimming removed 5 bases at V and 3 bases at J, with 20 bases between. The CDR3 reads CASSPRRAELNYEQYF. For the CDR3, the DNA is TGTGCCAGCAGCCCGCGGAGGGCTGAGCTCAACTACGAGCAGTACTTC.

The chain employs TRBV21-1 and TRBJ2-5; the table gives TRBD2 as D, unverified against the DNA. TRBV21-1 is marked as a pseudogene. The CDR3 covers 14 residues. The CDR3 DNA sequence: TGTGCCAGCAGCAAAAAGAATAGACAAGAGACCCAGTACTTC. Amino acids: CASSKKNRQETQYF.